This T cell receptor beta chain appears in the sequencing data of a study of OX40 agonist ivuxolimab in advanced cancers. For the wider study: The costimulatory receptor OX40 (CD134) was targeted by ivuxolimab, a fully human IgG2 agonistic monoclonal antibody. Partial responses were achieved by three dose-escalation patients, of whom one had hepatocellular carcinoma and two had cutaneous melanoma. Patients were allowed to have had prior anti-PD-1, anti-PD-L1 or anti-CTLA-4 therapy, and approximately 40% of the dose-escalation patients had previously received checkpoint inhibitors. Peripheral TCRbeta sequencing was intended to test whether TCR sequence diversity was altered and clonal T-cell expansion was caused by ivuxolimab. The dose-escalation cohort was about 87% male with a mean age of approximately 60 years, ranging from 23 to 79. Intravenous ivuxolimab was administered to patients every 2 weeks at six dose levels: 0.01, 0.1, 0.3, 1.5, 3 and 10 mg/kg. Among the approximately 50 dose-escalation patients, 19 had hepatocellular carcinoma, approximately 15 melanoma, 9 renal cell carcinoma and 9 head and neck cancer. The monotherapy dose-escalation portion (N of about 50 patients) of the phase I ivuxolimab trial is reported in the paper. Overall results and qualifications from the work: Which antigens the clonally expanded peripheral T cells were specific for was not determined. Low levels of normalized T-cell clonal expansion were also seen in some nonresponding patients. At doses of 0.1 to 3.0 mg/kg, clonal expansion of both CD4+ and CD8+ blood T cells was observed from baseline to week 6. After ivuxolimab, CD8+ T cells had more expanded clones than CD4+ T cells on average. In the 0.1-3.0 mg/kg groups, partial responders were among the patients with the lowest normalized peripheral clonal expansion, particularly in CD8+ T cells.

Concerning this clone itself: Its antigen is currently not known. Per-nucleotide qualities are absent, and no much larger clonotype sits a single base away.

As encoded in the germline V gene (reference sequence), CDR1 is LNHNV while CDR2 is YYDKDF. V was cut back by 1 base and J by 4 bases, leaving a gap of 9 bases between them. The CDR3 measures 14 amino acids from cysteine to phenylalanine. The entry retains the CDR3 DNA only, 42 bases that are in frame from base 1. Genomic DNA was extracted from sorted cells for sequencing of the TCRbeta CDR3 region. The immunoSEQ Assay was used for sequencing of TCRbeta CDR3 regions. Held by TCRdb, this immuneACCESS table contains in-frame sequences only and omits some clones. Under half of the omission traces to an unresolved V gene where checked; the cause of the rest is unknown. This sample is represented by around 69,000 clones; about 79% of them were singletons. 1.5% to 2% of the sample lies in the top ten. The trial excluded patients who had a history of autoimmune disease or were on systemic immunosuppression. Peripheral blood for TCR sequencing was collected from all dose cohorts at baseline, on cycle 4 day 1, and on cycle 7 day 1. Samples were obtained from an open-label, multicenter, first-in-human phase I dose-escalation trial of ivuxolimab. Adults with locally advanced or metastatic melanoma, renal cell carcinoma, hepatocellular carcinoma or head and neck squamous cell carcinoma were enrolled in the trial. Before TCR sequencing, CD4+ and CD8+ T cells were separately sorted from peripheral blood.

This TCR was recovered from an adult with an advanced solid tumor such as melanoma, head and neck, liver or kidney cancer. The specimen comprised CD4+ or CD8+ T cells sorted from blood, sampled in a trial of the OX40 agonist ivuxolimab. The chain joins TRBV15 to TRBJ2-3, with no confident D gene call. The CDR3 protein: CATSRAGAADTQYF. Here is the DNA: TGTGCCACCAGCAGAGCAGGAGCAGCAGATACGCAGTATTTT. Outside the CDR3, residues come from the reference TRBV15 and TRBJ2-3 proteins, so the full variable domain is: DAMVIQNPRYQVTQFGKPVTLSCSQTLNHNVMYWYQQKSSQAPKLLFHYYDKDFNNEADTPDNFQSRRPNTSFCFLDIRSPGLGDTAMYLCATSRAGAADTQYFGPGTRLTVL.